The 24 T cell receptor beta chains in this list originate from one sample, sequenced in a study of cytomegalovirus exposure and HLA in healthy donors. Primers for the PCR totalled 60 Vbeta and 13 Jbeta. Only in-frame clones appear in the TCRdb table, and some are missing; sequencing was by immunoSEQ multiplex PCR. The sample lists 150,000 to 200,000 clones; about four fifths were seen once. Sequencing was done on a sample of PBMCs. These receptors were taken from a woman younger than 35 in good health and CMV-seropositive.

This chain links TRBV2 with TRBJ2-1, with 7 bases matching TRBD1. The V segment lost 6 bases and the J segment 4 bases; nucleotides outside the gene matches: 21. Germline V lookup: CDR1 SNHLY, CDR2 FYNNEI. CDR3 length: 19 residues. CDR3 nucleotides: TGTGCCAGCAGCGAACCAGGGACAGTTTCCGACATTTCATACAATGAGCAGTTCTTC. This sequence encodes CASSEPGTVSDISYNEQFF.

The chain uses TRBV7-2 and TRBJ1-3; D is undetermined. The CDR3 spans 14 residues. The V gene's germline CDR1 is SGHTA and CDR2 FQGNSA. V was trimmed by 5 bases and J by 0 bases, leaving 8 bases between them. The CDR3 reads CASSKRSSGNTIYF. In DNA, the CDR3 is TGTGCCAGCAGCAAAAGGAGCTCTGGAAACACCATATATTTT.

The chain links TRBV30 to TRBJ2-2, with TRBD1 matching over 7 bases. The ends lost 4 bases at V and 6 bases at J; junction bases unmatched: 2. Germline CDR1 and CDR2: GTSNPN and SVGIG (reference sequence). The length of the CDR3 is 12 residues. The CDR3 loop is CAWNRGPGELFF. The CDR3 region has the DNA TGTGCCTGGAACAGGGGACCCGGGGAGCTGTTTTTT.

The rearrangement links TRBV9 to TRBJ2-7, with TRBD2 identical over 9 bases. The CDR3 spans 14 residues. Germline V lookup: CDR1 SGDLS, CDR2 YYNGEE. V shed 3 bases, J shed 0 bases, and the junction held 1 base outside the gene matches. The CDR3 here is CASSDSGGSYEQYF. CDR3 sequence (DNA): TGTGCCAGCAGCGATAGCGGGGGCTCCTACGAGCAGTACTTC.

The J gene is TRBJ2-5, the V gene TRBV5-6; the match to TRBD2 covers 11 bases. This CDR3 region has 15 residues. Germline CDR1 is SGHDT and CDR2 is YYEEEE. J gave up 5 bases and V 2 bases, and 5 bases lay outside the gene matches. CDR3 DNA: TGTGCCAGCAGCTTTAGCGGGGGGGCCTGGGAGACCCAGTACTTC. This encodes CASSFSGGAWETQYF.

The chain recombines TRBV18 with TRBJ2-7; 7 nucleotides line up with TRBD2. CDR3 length: 13 amino acids. The V segment lost 6 bases and the J segment 2 bases; nucleotides outside the gene matches: 4. Germline V gene sequence: CDR1 KGHSH, CDR2 LQKENI. CDR3 sequence: CASSSGTTYEQYF. CDR3 DNA: TGTGCCAGCTCCTCCGGGACTACCTACGAGCAGTACTTC. Variable domain in full (rest from reference TRBV18 and TRBJ2-7): NAGVMQNPRHLVRRRGQEARLRCSPMKGHSHVYWYRQLPEEGLKFMVYLQKENIIDESGMPKERFSAEFPKEGPSILRIQQVVRGDSAAYFCASSSGTTYEQYFGPGTRLTVT.

This CDR3 reads CATSSVQGARELFF. Here the CDR3 DNA reads TGTGCCACCAGCAGTGTCCAGGGGGCCAGGGAGCTGTTTTTT. The V and J genes are TRBV15 and TRBJ2-2, with TRBD1 identical over 8 bases. The V gene end was trimmed by 3 bases and the J gene end by 9 bases; junction bases not matched to a gene: 6. Germline V gives CDR1 LNHNV, CDR2 YYDKDF (reference sequence). This CDR3 spans 14 amino acids.

The J gene is TRBJ1-5, the V gene TRBV27; 8 bases are shared with TRBD1. The junction had 8 bases not matched to a gene; V was cut back by 5 bases and J by 5 bases. Germline V gives CDR1 MNHEY, CDR2 SMNVEV (reference sequence). The CDR3 runs 15 residues. The CDR3, as DNA: TGTGCCAGCAGTCAAACCGGGACAGGTTATCAGCCCCAGCATTTT. It specifies CASSQTGTGYQPQHF.

The rearrangement joins TRBV11-1 to TRBJ2-3; TRBD2 matches at 9 bases. CDR3 length equals 17 residues. The V and J ends lost 5 bases and 2 bases, in that order; junction bases with no gene match: 11. CDR1 is SGHAT, CDR2 FQDESV, per germline (reference sequence). CDR3 region: CASSALLAGEYTDTQYF. The CDR3 nucleotides read TGTGCCAGCAGCGCCTTATTAGCGGGGGAGTACACAGATACGCAGTATTTT.

The chain couples TRBV11-2 to TRBJ2-5, with 8 bases that match TRBD1. Germline CDR1 is SGHAT and CDR2 is FQNNGV. The length of the CDR3 is 14 residues. J was trimmed by 7 bases and V by 5 bases; bases with no gene match: 9. The DNA of the CDR3 is TGTGCCAGCAGCCCGCGGACAGGGACGGGGACCCAGTACTTC. As protein: CASSPRTGTGTQYF. The entire variable domain, with the rest obtained from reference TRBV11-2 and TRBJ2-5, is as follows: EAGVAQSPRYKIIEKRQSVAFWCNPISGHATLYWYQQILGQGPKLLIQFQNNGVVDDSQLPKDRFSAERLKGVDSTLKIQPAKLEDSAVYLCASSPRTGTGTQYFGPGTRLLVL.

The V gene is TRBV5-4, the J gene TRBJ1-2; 8 bases match TRBD1. This CDR3 spans 16 amino acids. Trimming cost V 4 bases and J 3 bases; bases outside gene matches: 11. Per germline, CDR1 SGHNT and CDR2 YYREEE (reference sequence). The CDR3 protein is CASSPQARTGHYGYTF. CDR3 bases: TGTGCCAGCAGCCCCCAGGCGCGGACAGGGCACTATGGCTACACCTTC. Based on the CDR3 plus reference TRBV5-4 and TRBJ1-2, the full variable domain is ETGVTQSPTHLIKTRGQQVTLRCSSQSGHNTVSWYQQALGQGPQFIFQYYREEENGRGNFPPRFSGLQFPNYSSELNVNALELDDSALYLCASSPQARTGHYGYTFGSGTRLTVV.

A note on this clone: The germline gene is not matched at one end of the junction; a read error may be the cause. The J gene is TRBJ2-5, the V gene TRBV7-9, with D perhaps matching TRBD2 (5 bases). Per the germline V gene, CDR1 is SEHNR and CDR2 is FQNEAQ (reference sequence). The CDR3 runs to 14 residues. This CDR3 reads CSSSSTAEQETQYF. Written as DNA, the CDR3 is TGTTCCAGCAGCTCCACAGCGGAACAAGAGACCCAGTACTTC. Looking up the rest from reference TRBV7-9 and TRBJ2-5 gives the full variable domain: DTGVSQNPRHKITKRGQNVTFRCDPISEHNRLYWYRQTLGQGPEFLTYFQNEAQLEKSRLLSDRFSAERPKGSFSTLEIQRTEQGDSAMYLCSSSSTAEQETQYFGPGTRLLVL.

The chain is built from TRBV28 and TRBJ2-3; D is ambiguous. This CDR3 comprises 14 residues. The germline V gene encodes CDR1 MDHEN and CDR2 SYDVKM. Trimming removed 9 bases at V and 3 bases at J, with 16 bases between. Here the CDR3 DNA reads TGTGCCAGTAGTCGTAGCCATGGGACAGATACGCAGTATTTT. This sequence encodes CASSRSHGTDTQYF.

The chain joins TRBV7-9 to TRBJ1-1, with 7 positions matching TRBD1. The CDR3 is 18 amino acids. The germline gives CDR1 SEHNR, CDR2 FQNEAQ (reference sequence). J lost 0 bases, V lost 1 base, and 11 bases had no gene match. The DNA of the CDR3 is TGTGCCAGCAGCTTAGGGGAGGACAGGACGGGAATGAACACTGAAGCTTTCTTT. As protein: CASSLGEDRTGMNTEAFF.

This clone was observed a single time. No DNA is shown, since the ends of the CDR3 on it are uncertain; the CDR3 is the one TCRdb lists. The genes are TRBV6-1 and TRBJ2-3; TRBD1 is the table's D call, not checked against the DNA. The CDR3 region is 13 residues in length, termini included. Germline values: CDR1 MNHNS, CDR2 SASEGT. The CDR3: CASILGSTDTQYF.

This chain joins TRBV30 and TRBJ1-5, with D maybe TRBD1 (5 bases). The germline V and J ends were trimmed by 1 base and 7 bases, with 11 bases remaining between them. From germline, CDR1 is GTSNPN and CDR2 SVGIG (reference sequence). The CDR3 extends over 13 amino acids. The CDR3 spells CAWSASGGQPQHF. CDR3 DNA: TGTGCCTGGAGTGCCTCGGGGGGGCAGCCCCAGCATTTT.

The chain combines TRBV30 with TRBJ2-2; D call uncertain. The CDR3 is made up of 13 amino acids. Trimming stripped 0 bases from V and 4 bases from J, with 6 bases between. Germline values: CDR1 GTSNPN, CDR2 SVGIG (reference sequence). CDR3 nucleotide sequence: TGTGCCTGGAGTGTTATCCTCACCGGGGAGCTGTTTTTT. Translation gives CAWSVILTGELFF.

This chain links TRBV2 with TRBJ1-4, with 7 bases identical to TRBD1. The CDR3 consists of 14 residues. V dropped 6 bases and J dropped 8; count of bases not matched to a gene: 9. Germline values: CDR1 SNHLY, CDR2 FYNNEI. CDR3 region: CASSYGDSREKLFF. In nucleotides, the CDR3 is TGTGCCAGCAGCTATGGGGACAGTAGGGAAAAACTGTTTTTT.

This chain's CDR3 is CASSSLRGSGNTIYF. The CDR3 DNA sequence: TGTGCCAGCAGCTCCCTTCGCGGGTCTGGAAACACCATATATTTT. The gene calls are TRBV7-2 and TRBJ1-3; the D is unclear. The CDR3 extends over 15 amino acids. With 4 bases removed from V and 1 base from J, the gap between germline ends came to 11 bases. Germline V CDR1 and CDR2: SGHTA, FQGNSA.

As DNA, the CDR3 is TGTGCCAGCATCTCTGGCAGCTCGGGTGGCTACACCTTC. Translating gives CASISGSSGGYTF. This chain links TRBV2 with TRBJ1-2; the D is unclear. The CDR3 is 13 amino acids. Trimming pared 7 bases from V and 7 bases from J, leaving 16 bases between. Per the germline V gene, CDR1 is SNHLY and CDR2 is FYNNEI.

The V call is TRBV2, the J call TRBJ2-1, with no clear D. The CDR3 runs 13 residues. Trimming took off 9 bases at V and 3 bases at J, with 12 bases between the two ends. CDR1 and CDR2 (germline): SNHLY, FYNNEI. The CDR3: CARAANLYNEQFF. The DNA of the CDR3 is TGTGCCAGGGCGGCGAATCTCTACAATGAGCAGTTCTTC.

The chain recombines TRBV6-5 with TRBJ2-5; D uncertain. The CDR3 is 13 residues long. Germline V gives CDR1 MNHEY, CDR2 SVGAGI. With 4 bases removed from V and 5 bases from J, the gap between germline ends came to 11 bases. Here the CDR3 reads CASSFEAFETQYF. CDR3 coding DNA: TGTGCCAGCAGTTTTGAAGCATTCGAGACCCAGTACTTC.

The chain employs TRBV7-9 and TRBJ2-3, with 9 positions matching TRBD1. Trimming cost V 5 bases and J 0 bases; bases outside gene matches: 6. The CDR3 length is 16 residues. CDR1 and CDR2 from the germline V gene are SEHNR and FQNEAQ (reference sequence). The CDR3 DNA reads as TGTGCCAGCAGCGCGCTTACAGGGGGCAGCACAGATACGCAGTATTTT. Translating gives CASSALTGGSTDTQYF.

The chain uses TRBV6-5 and TRBJ1-1, with TRBD1 identical over 7 bases. From germline, CDR1 is MNHEY and CDR2 SVGAGI. V shed 2 bases and J 6 bases; nucleotides not matched to a gene: 3. This CDR3 spans 13 amino acids. As DNA, the CDR3 is TGTGCCAGCAGTTACGGGACAGATGCTGAAGCTTTCTTT. It encodes CASSYGTDAEAFF.